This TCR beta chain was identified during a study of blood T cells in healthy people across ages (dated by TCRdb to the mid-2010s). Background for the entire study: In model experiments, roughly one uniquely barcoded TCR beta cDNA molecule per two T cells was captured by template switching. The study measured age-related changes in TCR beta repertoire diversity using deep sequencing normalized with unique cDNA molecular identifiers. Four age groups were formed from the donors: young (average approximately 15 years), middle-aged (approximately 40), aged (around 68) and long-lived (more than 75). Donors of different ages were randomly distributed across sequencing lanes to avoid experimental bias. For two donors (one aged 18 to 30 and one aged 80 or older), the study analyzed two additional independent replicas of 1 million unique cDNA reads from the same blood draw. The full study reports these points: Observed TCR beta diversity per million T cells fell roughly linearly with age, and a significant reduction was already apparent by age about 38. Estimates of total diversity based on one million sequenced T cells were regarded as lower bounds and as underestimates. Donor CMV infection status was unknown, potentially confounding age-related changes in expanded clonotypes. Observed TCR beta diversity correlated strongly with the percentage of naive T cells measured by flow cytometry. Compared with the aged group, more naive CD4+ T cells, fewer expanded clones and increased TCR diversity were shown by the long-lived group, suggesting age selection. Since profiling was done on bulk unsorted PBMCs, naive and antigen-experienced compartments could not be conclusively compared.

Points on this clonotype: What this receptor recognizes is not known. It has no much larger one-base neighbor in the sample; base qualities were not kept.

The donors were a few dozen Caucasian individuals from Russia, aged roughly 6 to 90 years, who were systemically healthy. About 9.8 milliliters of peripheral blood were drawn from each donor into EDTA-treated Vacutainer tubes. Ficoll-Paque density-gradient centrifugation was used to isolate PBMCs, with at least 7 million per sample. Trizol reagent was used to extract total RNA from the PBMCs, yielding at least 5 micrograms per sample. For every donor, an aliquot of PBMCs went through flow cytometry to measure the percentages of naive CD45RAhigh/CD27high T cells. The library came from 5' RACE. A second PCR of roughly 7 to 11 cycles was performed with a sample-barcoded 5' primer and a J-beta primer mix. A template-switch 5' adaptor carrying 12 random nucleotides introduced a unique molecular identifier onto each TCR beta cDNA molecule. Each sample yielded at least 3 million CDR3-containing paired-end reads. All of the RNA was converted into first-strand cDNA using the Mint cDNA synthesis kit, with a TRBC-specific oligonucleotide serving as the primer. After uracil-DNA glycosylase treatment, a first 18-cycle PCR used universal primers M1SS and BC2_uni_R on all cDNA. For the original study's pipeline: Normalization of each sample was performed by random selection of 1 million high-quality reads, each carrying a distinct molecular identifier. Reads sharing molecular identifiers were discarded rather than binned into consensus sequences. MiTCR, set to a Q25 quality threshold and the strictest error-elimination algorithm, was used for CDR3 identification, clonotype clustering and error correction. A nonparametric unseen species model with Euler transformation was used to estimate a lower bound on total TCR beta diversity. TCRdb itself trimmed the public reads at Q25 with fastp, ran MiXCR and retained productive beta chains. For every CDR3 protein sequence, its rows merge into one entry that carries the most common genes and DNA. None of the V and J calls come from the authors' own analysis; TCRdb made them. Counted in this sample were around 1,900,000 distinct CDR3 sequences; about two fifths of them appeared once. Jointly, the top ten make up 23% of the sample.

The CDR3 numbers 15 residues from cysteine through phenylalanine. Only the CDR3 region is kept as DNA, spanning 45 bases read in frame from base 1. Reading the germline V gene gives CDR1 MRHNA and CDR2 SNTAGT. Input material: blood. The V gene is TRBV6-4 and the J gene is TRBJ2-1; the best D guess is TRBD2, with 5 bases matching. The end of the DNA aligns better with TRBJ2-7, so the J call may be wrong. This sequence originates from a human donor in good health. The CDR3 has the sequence CASSDSTGSGNEQYF. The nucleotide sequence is TGTGCCAGCAGTGACTCGACGGGGTCTGGGAATGAGCAGTACTTC.